This entry lists 32 T cell receptor beta chains sequenced from one sample in a study of a mutant IDH1 vaccine in newly diagnosed glioma. Time point in this sample: baseline, week 1 (first vaccination visit). Treatment denoted: pre-vaccination baseline after standard-of-care therapy. Assay: immunoSEQ multiplex PCR; the TCRdb copy retains only in-frame clones and omits some. There are 30,000 to 40,000 clones in the sample; around 78% occur only once, and 7.5% to 9.5% lies in the top ten. Sequencing used PBMCs, obtained from a glioma patient treated with radiotherapy, temozolomide or both. The receptor source for this set is a man aged 40-55 years with glioma. Some clones in this sample may be carry-over from other donors' samples.

The genes are TRBV11-3 and TRBJ1-1, with 7 bases lining up with TRBD1. CDR1 and CDR2 (germline): SGHNT, YENEEA. Trimming at V came to 3 bases and at J to 6 bases, leaving 4 bases not matched to a gene. This CDR3 has 13 amino acids. CDR3 protein: CASSFDREAEAFF. DNA of the CDR3: TGTGCCAGCAGCTTCGACAGGGAAGCTGAAGCTTTCTTT.

In DNA form, the CDR3 reads TGTGCCCAGGGGACCAACTATGGCTACACCTTC. Residues: CAQGTNYGYTF. V usage is TRBV28 and J usage is TRBJ1-2; a weak D match, TRBD1 (6 bases). The CDR3 consists of 11 residues. Germline CDR1 is MDHEN and CDR2 is SYDVKM. The V end lost 11 bases, the J end lost 2 bases, and 9 bases lay between the germline ends.

This chain connects TRBV4-1 to TRBJ1-3; no reliable D call. The V gene lost 1 base and the J gene lost 0 bases, with 16 bases spanning the gap. The CDR3 contains 18 residues. Germline lookup yields CDR1 MGHRA and CDR2 YSYEKL. CDR3 residues: CASSQGNGGIYSGNTIYF. CDR3 nucleotide sequence: TGCGCCAGCAGCCAAGGAAACGGTGGAATTTACTCTGGAAACACCATATATTTT.

This sequence joins TRBV27 and TRBJ1-6, with D unclear. With 8 bases removed from V and 0 bases from J, the gap between germline ends came to 14 bases. Germline loops: CDR1 MNHEY, CDR2 SMNVEV (reference sequence). The CDR3 consists of 16 residues. CDR3 in amino acids: CASGESLPSYNSPLHF. Here the CDR3 DNA reads TGTGCCAGCGGGGAATCTTTACCCTCCTATAATTCACCCCTCCACTTT.

V usage is TRBV5-4 and J usage is TRBJ2-2; 7 bases line up with TRBD2. Trimming removed 2 bases from V and 5 bases from J; junction bases left unmatched: 6. Germline V gives CDR1 SGHNT, CDR2 YYREEE (reference sequence). The CDR3 length is 15 residues. CDR3 amino acids: CASSFIGLGTGELFF. CDR3 bases: TGTGCCAGCAGCTTCATAGGACTAGGAACCGGGGAGCTGTTTTTT.

This rearrangement joins TRBV6-5 to TRBJ2-7; D not resolved. This CDR3 comprises 13 residues. Germline V gives CDR1 MNHEY, CDR2 SVGAGI. Trimming left V 6 bases short and J 3 bases short, with 12 bases between. DNA of the CDR3: TGTGCCAGCAGGTCCCCCCGATTCTACGAGCAGTACTTC. This translates into CASRSPRFYEQYF.

The CDR3 sequence is CASSPTGGFGTGELFF. In nucleotides, the CDR3 is TGTGCCAGTAGTCCGACAGGGGGCTTTGGCACCGGGGAGCTGTTTTTT. The chain links TRBV19 to TRBJ2-2, with 10 positions matching TRBD1. CDR3 length equals 16 residues. V trimming: 5 bases; J trimming: 4 bases; junction bases outside the gene matches: 7. CDR1 is LNHDA and CDR2 is SQIVND in the germline V gene (reference sequence).

The chain joins TRBV6-1 to TRBJ1-2; 10 nucleotides agree with TRBD1. The CDR3 runs to 14 residues. Germline V gene data show CDR1 as MNHNS and CDR2 as SASEGT. Trimming removed 0 bases from V and 9 bases from J; junction bases left unmatched: 4. Written as DNA, the CDR3 is TGTGCCAGCAGTGAAGCGGACAGGGGGGGTAGCTACACCTTC. Encoded protein: CASSEADRGGSYTF.

V and J are TRBV5-4 and TRBJ2-2; TRBD1 aligns across 8 bases. The V segment lost 4 bases and the J segment 6 bases; nucleotides outside the gene matches: 5. CDR3 length: 14 residues. Germline assignment: CDR1 SGHNT and CDR2 YYREEE (reference sequence). The CDR3 bases are TGTGCCAGCAGCCTGGTACAGGGGGCCGGGGAGCTGTTTTTT. It codes for CASSLVQGAGELFF. Looking up the rest from reference TRBV5-4 and TRBJ2-2 gives the full variable domain: ETGVTQSPTHLIKTRGQQVTLRCSSQSGHNTVSWYQQALGQGPQFIFQYYREEENGRGNFPPRFSGLQFPNYSSELNVNALELDDSALYLCASSLVQGAGELFFGEGSRLTVL.

The gene calls are TRBV5-4 and TRBJ2-5; TRBD1 matches at 9 bases. Trimming took 3 bases from V and 5 from J; bases not matched to a gene: 5. The CDR3 is made up of 14 amino acids. Germline loops: CDR1 SGHNT, CDR2 YYREEE (reference sequence). The CDR3 DNA is TGTGCCAGCAGCTCCTACAGGGGGCCCGAGACCCAGTACTTC. Its protein is CASSSYRGPETQYF.

V gene TRBV10-3 combines with J gene TRBJ2-2; TRBD1 matches 9 bases. Germline trimming cut 4 bases from V and 4 bases from J; bases unmatched to any gene: 1. The CDR3 has 14 amino acids. In germline, CDR1 is ENHRY, CDR2 SYGVKD. The CDR3 DNA sequence: TGTGCCATCAGTGGGGACAGGGTCACCGGGGAGCTGTTTTTT. It specifies CAISGDRVTGELFF.

This clone showed up just a few times. The rearrangement links TRBV10-1 to TRBJ2-5, with a tentative D call TRBD1 (5 bases). The V end lost 3 bases, the J end lost 1 base, and 12 bases lay between the germline ends. The CDR3 length is 15 residues. The germline gives CDR1 WNHNN, CDR2 SYGVQD (reference sequence). This CDR3 reads CASSDPGHSQETQYF. The CDR3, as DNA: TGCGCCAGCAGTGACCCCGGACATTCCCAAGAGACCCAGTACTTC.

In its sample, this clone is medium-sized. This chain links TRBV4-1 with TRBJ1-1, with a tentative D call TRBD1 (6 bases). The CDR3 extends over 14 amino acids. The V end lost 1 base, the J end lost 10 bases, and 16 bases lay between the germline ends. The germline V gene encodes CDR1 MGHRA and CDR2 YSYEKL. The DNA of the CDR3 is TGCGCCAGCAGCCAAGTGGGACAAACTGGGTTAGCTTTCTTT. It is translated as CASSQVGQTGLAFF.

The J gene is TRBJ1-2, the V gene TRBV5-1; TRBD1 agrees at 10 bases. The length of the CDR3 is 15 residues. V shed 6 bases and J 6 bases; nucleotides not matched to a gene: 11. Germline CDR1 is SGHRS and CDR2 is YFSETQ. The CDR3 here is CASTLTGTGVDGYTF. As DNA, the CDR3 is TGCGCCAGCACCCTGACCGGGACAGGGGTAGATGGCTACACCTTC. Combining the CDR3 with reference TRBV5-1 and TRBJ1-2 gives the whole variable domain KAGVTQTPRYLIKTRGQQVTLSCSPISGHRSVSWYQQTPGQGLQFLFEYFSETQRNKGNFPGRFSGRQFSNSRSEMNVSTLELGDSALYLCASTLTGTGVDGYTFGSGTRLTVV.

This chain links TRBV7-2 with TRBJ1-5; D unclear. This CDR3 is built from 12 residues. Germline CDR1 is SGHTA and CDR2 is FQGNSA. V was cut by 1 base and J by 6 bases, with 4 bases left in between. The CDR3 bases are TGTGCCAGCAGCTTAGGGGGTCAGCCCCAGCATTTT. As protein: CASSLGGQPQHF.

The J gene is TRBJ1-4, the V gene TRBV4-2; D call uncertain. Trimming stripped 3 bases from V and 8 bases from J, with 7 bases between. The germline gives CDR1 LGHNA, CDR2 YNFKEQ. CDR3 size: 12 residues. This chain's CDR3 is CASSQSGEKLFF. The CDR3 DNA follows: TGTGCCAGCAGCCAGAGTGGGGAAAAACTGTTTTTT.

V gene TRBV19 combines with J gene TRBJ2-7, with 9 bases fitting TRBD1. Germline V gene data show CDR1 as LNHDA and CDR2 as SQIVND (reference sequence). The CDR3 totals 13 residues. Trimming at V came to 2 bases and at J to 5 bases, leaving 1 base not matched to a gene. CDR3 coding DNA: TGTGCCAGTAGTATAACAGGGGGCAACGAGCAGTACTTC. This encodes CASSITGGNEQYF.

This chain links TRBV19 with TRBJ1-1; 7 bases match TRBD1. Germline CDR1 and CDR2: LNHDA and SQIVND (reference sequence). The CDR3 has 15 residues. V dropped 5 bases and J dropped 11; count of bases not matched to a gene: 17. In nucleotides, the CDR3 is TGTGCCAGTAGTTCAAAAAATCAGGGGGATGTGCGGGCTTTCTTT. Its protein is CASSSKNQGDVRAFF.

The chain combines TRBV7-7 with TRBJ2-3, with 11 positions matching TRBD2. Germline CDR1 reads SSHAT; CDR2 reads FNYEAQ (reference sequence). J gave up 6 bases and V 5 bases, and 10 bases lay outside the gene matches. CDR3 length equals 16 residues. CDR3 in DNA: TGTGCCAGCAGCCGGGGGGCTAGCGGGGGGACTGATACGCAGTATTTT. Protein product: CASSRGASGGTDTQYF.

The chain employs TRBV18 and TRBJ1-1, with TRBD1 matching over 7 bases. CDR1 is KGHSH and CDR2 is LQKENI in the germline V gene. Germline trimming cut 2 bases from V and 0 bases from J; bases unmatched to any gene: 6. The CDR3 contains 16 residues. The chain's CDR3 is CASSPVRDRLNTEAFF. CDR3 in DNA: TGTGCCAGCTCACCAGTCCGGGACAGATTGAACACTGAAGCTTTCTTT. Together with reference TRBV18 and TRBJ1-1, the CDR3 gives the full variable domain: NAGVMQNPRHLVRRRGQEARLRCSPMKGHSHVYWYRQLPEEGLKFMVYLQKENIIDESGMPKERFSAEFPKEGPSILRIQQVVRGDSAAYFCASSPVRDRLNTEAFFGQGTRLTVV.

J is TRBJ1-3 and V is TRBV5-1, with D possibly being TRBD1 (5 bases). Trimming removed 4 bases at V and 0 bases at J, with 17 bases between. There are 17 residues in the CDR3. Germline values: CDR1 SGHRS, CDR2 YFSETQ. CDR3 nucleotide sequence: TGCGCCAGCAGCAAGGAGGGGACGGCGACCTCTGGAAACACCATATATTTT. Protein sequence: CASSKEGTATSGNTIYF.

This sequence joins TRBV5-1 and TRBJ1-4, with D unresolved. The germline V gene encodes CDR1 SGHRS and CDR2 YFSETQ. The V end lost 0 bases, the J end lost 0 bases, and 6 bases lay between the germline ends. The CDR3 length is 15 residues. The CDR3 reads CASSLVGSTNEKLFF. The CDR3 region has the DNA TGCGCCAGCAGCTTGGTCGGGTCAACTAATGAAAAACTGTTTTTT.

This chain connects TRBV6-6 to TRBJ1-1; D is possibly TRBD1 (5 bases). The CDR3 length is 11 residues. The ends were cut back, 7 bases at V and 11 bases at J, with 14 bases in the middle. Germline lookup yields CDR1 MNHNY and CDR2 SVGAGI (reference sequence). CDR3 DNA: TGTGCCAGCACCGGGGGGGAACCGGCTTTCTTT. Translated, it gives CASTGGEPAFF.

This clone was recorded once. The V call is TRBV5-1, the J call TRBJ2-2; D unresolved. Trimming shortened V by 1 base and J by 3 bases, and 4 bases separated the two germline ends. Germline CDR1 is SGHRS and CDR2 is YFSETQ. This CDR3 has 13 amino acids. The CDR3 DNA reads as TGCGCCAGCAGCTTGTCTGACACCGGGGAGCTGTTTTTT. Its protein is CASSLSDTGELFF.

This clone was recorded a few times. The rearrangement uses TRBV19 and TRBJ1-1, with TRBD1 matching 7 bases. Trimming took 6 bases from V and 6 from J; bases not matched to a gene: 16. Per the germline V gene, CDR1 is LNHDA and CDR2 is SQIVND (reference sequence). CDR3 length: 16 amino acids. The CDR3 sequence: CASSTRTGRWIAEAFF. The CDR3 nucleotides read TGTGCCAGTAGCACCCGGACAGGACGTTGGATAGCTGAAGCTTTCTTT. The full variable domain, rest sourced from reference TRBV19 and TRBJ1-1, is DGGITQSPKYLFRKEGQNVTLSCEQNLNHDAMYWYRQDPGQGLRLIYYSQIVNDFQKGDIAEGYSVSREKKESFPLTVTSAQKNPTAFYLCASSTRTGRWIAEAFFGQGTRLTVV.

V and J are TRBV4-2 and TRBJ1-1; D remains unclear. V lost 3 bases to trimming and J lost 2 bases, with 4 bases between them. CDR1 is LGHNA and CDR2 is YNFKEQ in the germline V gene. The CDR3 has 12 amino acids. CDR3 bases: TGTGCCAGCAGCCACCTTAACACTGAAGCTTTCTTT. This codes for CASSHLNTEAFF.

This clone was seen more than once but under ten times. A junction boundary mismatches the germline segment, possibly from a read error. V gene TRBV30 combines with J gene TRBJ1-5, with 7 bases matching TRBD1. The CDR3 consists of 14 residues. Germline V CDR1 and CDR2: GTSNPN, SVGIG (reference sequence). CDR3 sequence: CAGRQGGGNQPQHF. The CDR3, as DNA: TGTGCCGGGAGACAGGGAGGGGGCAATCAGCCCCAGCATTTT.

The chain employs TRBV6-4 and TRBJ2-6; D is perhaps TRBD1 (6 bases). Trimming took off 0 bases at V and 0 bases at J, with 9 bases between the two ends. Germline V CDR1 and CDR2: MRHNA, SNTAGT. This CDR3 comprises 17 residues. CDR3 DNA: TGTGCCAGCAGTGACTCAGGACAGTTCTCTGGGGCCAACGTCCTGACTTTC. It encodes CASSDSGQFSGANVLTF.

The V gene is TRBV2, the J gene TRBJ1-1; D perhaps matches TRBD1 (5 bases). Germline V gene data show CDR1 as SNHLY and CDR2 as FYNNEI. Trimming removed 8 bases at V and 4 bases at J, with 17 bases between. The CDR3 is 14 amino acids. The CDR3 bases are TGTGCCAGCGGTTTTGGGGGGGGATCCACTGAAGCTTTCTTT. This gives the protein CASGFGGGSTEAFF.

The rearrangement uses TRBV7-6 and TRBJ1-4; 10 bases are shared with TRBD1. This CDR3 contains 16 residues. Looked up from germline, CDR1 is SGHVS and CDR2 is FNYEAQ. Trimming took 3 bases from V and 8 from J; bases not matched to a gene: 9. The CDR3 DNA reads as TGTGCCAGCAGCTTGAACCTGGACAGGGGGAGAGAAAAACTGTTTTTT. As protein: CASSLNLDRGREKLFF.

This sequence joins TRBV6-4 and TRBJ2-1, with 15 positions matching TRBD2. The ends lost 4 bases at V and 6 bases at J; junction bases unmatched: 1. CDR3 size: 15 residues. CDR1 is MRHNA, CDR2 SNTAGT, per germline. The CDR3 protein is CASSGTSGGANEQFF. The CDR3 DNA reads as TGTGCCAGCAGTGGGACTAGCGGGGGGGCCAATGAGCAGTTCTTC.

This clone was seen just once. The chain recombines TRBV5-4 with TRBJ2-7; 9 positions agree with TRBD1. Unmatched junction bases numbered 5, after V lost 0 bases and J lost 4 bases. CDR1 SGHNT and CDR2 YYREEE come from the germline V gene (reference sequence). The CDR3 has 15 residues. CDR3 coding DNA: TGTGCCAGCAGCTTGGGACAGGGGGTTACGTACGAGCAGTACTTC. As protein: CASSLGQGVTYEQYF. The whole variable domain, filled in from reference TRBV5-4 and TRBJ2-7, reads ETGVTQSPTHLIKTRGQQVTLRCSSQSGHNTVSWYQQALGQGPQFIFQYYREEENGRGNFPPRFSGLQFPNYSSELNVNALELDDSALYLCASSLGQGVTYEQYFGPGTRLTVT.